This record concerns one TCR beta chain sequence. The sample is drawn from a study of control samples from healthy donors and cancer patients. Germline assignment: CDR1 SGHTA and CDR2 FQGNSA. The CDR3 extends over 11 amino acids. The junction had 7 bases not matched to a gene; V was cut back by 5 bases and J by 15 bases. The assay was immunoSEQ multiplex PCR, and TCRdb's table has in-frame clones only and misses some. The table records around 170,000 clones, around 90% of them present only once. Sequenced input: blood. This TCR was recovered from a woman in her forties or fifties in good health. The genes are TRBV7-2 and TRBJ2-1; 7 bases are a match to TRBD1. The CDR3 coding sequence is TGTGCCAGCAGCCGAGGGGGCTTATCGTTCTTC. Its translation: CASSRGGLSFF.